Reported below is one TCR beta chain. Its matching antigen is unknown. Germline DNA was also extracted, while the blood RNA originated from unsorted whole blood. These data are taken from a study of tumor-infiltrating lymphocytes in primary liver carcinoma. Study in general: There were tumors of stage T1-T3 N0M0, each 4.2 to 10 cm across.

This CDR3 has 13 residues. CDR1 SGHRS and CDR2 YFSETQ come from the germline V gene. The V and J ends lost 5 bases and 1 base respectively, with 9 bases between them. A constant-region primer primed TCR beta cDNA synthesis from roughly 520 ng of total RNA. ARM-PCR was slightly modified, and three nested multiplex PCR rounds with it gave rise to the TCR beta libraries. The study ran its first two PCR rounds for roughly 10 cycles each, using TRBV1-TRBV30 forward primers and a C-beta reverse primer. TCRdb re-called the multiplex PCR reads through MiXCR, storing one row per CDR3 protein. Here the sample spans about 310,000 distinct CDR3 sequences, about three fifths being singletons. Study outcomes and limitations: Reduced overlap was seen in tumor-adjacent and tumor-blood pairs versus tumor region pairs.

The receptor comes from a woman aged 25 to 45 with primary liver carcinoma and hepatitis B virus infection. The rearrangement joins TRBV5-1 to TRBJ2-5, with D hard to call. Sequences were obtained from peripheral blood. Written as DNA, the CDR3 is TGCGCCAGCAGGAACAGAGTCCAAGAGACCCAGTACTTC. This translates into CASRNRVQETQYF.